The 26 T cell receptor beta chains below come from one sample, sequenced in a study of T-cell reconstitution after alpha-beta-depleted transplantation in children. During its preparation, the TCRbeta library received unique molecular identifiers. TCRdb ran MiXCR on the PCR reads and lists one entry per CDR3 protein. The sample has more than 200,000 distinct CDR3 sequences, about 8.2% seen once; the top ten hold less than 40%. Sequences were derived from PBMCs, mostly from graft donor cells, sampled 360 days after TCRalphabeta/CD19-depleted stem cell transplant. Receptor source: a male patient aged 2 to 10 who had a stem cell transplant for acute myeloid leukemia, so the T cells may come from the graft donor.

The CDR3: CATLAGDGYTF. In nucleotides, the CDR3 is TGTGCCACCTTAGCTGGAGATGGCTACACCTTC. The chain carries TRBV24-1 and TRBJ1-2; D is undetermined. Trimming removed 9 bases at V and 6 bases at J, with 10 bases between. Germline CDR1 and CDR2: KGHDR and SFDVKD. This CDR3 is 11 amino acids long.

The table lists this clonotype with a few counts. The chain links TRBV5-1 to TRBJ2-2; 9 bases map to TRBD1. The CDR3 is made up of 14 amino acids. The germline V gene encodes CDR1 SGHRS and CDR2 YFSETQ. V shed 7 bases, J shed 3 bases, and the junction held 4 bases outside the gene matches. The CDR3 bases are TGCGCCAGCCAGGGACAGGGTTACACCGGGGAGCTGTTTTTT. Translated: CASQGQGYTGELFF.

The J gene is TRBJ2-4, the V gene TRBV12-3 or TRBV12-4, with 9 bases fitting TRBD1. V dropped 6 bases and J dropped 9; count of bases not matched to a gene: 6. The CDR3 spans 13 residues. CDR3 region: CASSSGTGFIQYF. The DNA of the CDR3 is TGTGCCAGCAGCTCTGGGACAGGGTTCATTCAGTACTTC.

The V call is TRBV10-3, the J call TRBJ2-1; the D call may be TRBD1 or TRBD2 (5 bases each). Trimming stripped 4 bases from V and 0 bases from J, with 16 bases between. The length of the CDR3 is 17 residues. Germline CDR1 is ENHRY and CDR2 is SYGVKD. In nucleotides, the CDR3 is TGTGCCATCAGTGGGGGGACGGCATCAGGCTCCTACAATGAGCAGTTCTTC. Its translation: CAISGGTASGSYNEQFF.

This clonotype was counted many times. The chain employs TRBV29-1 and TRBJ1-1; D remains ambiguous. The germline CDR1 and CDR2 sequences are SQVTM and ANQGSEA. The V end lost 4 bases, the J end lost 1 base, and 7 bases lay between the germline ends. The CDR3 consists of 12 residues. The CDR3 sequence is CSVGGGNTEAFF. CDR3 nucleotides: TGCAGCGTTGGGGGTGGGAACACTGAAGCTTTCTTT.

As for this clonotype: This sequence may be a read error, since a much larger clone differs from it by one base. This chain links TRBV12-3 or TRBV12-4 with TRBJ2-2, with 12 bases fitting TRBD2. CDR3 size: 19 residues. CDR3 amino acids: CTSSLALRTLAGGVRELFF. CDR3 nucleotide sequence: TGTACCAGCAGTTTAGCGCTACGCACGCTAGCGGGAGGGGTCAGGGAGCTGTTTTTT.

This clonotype was counted ten times or more. This chain uses TRBV10-3 with TRBJ2-1; 13 bases fit TRBD2. This CDR3 spans 17 amino acids. The ends lost 0 bases at V and 2 bases at J; junction bases unmatched: 1. Germline CDR1 reads ENHRY; CDR2 reads SYGVKD. The CDR3 sequence is CAISESGLAGAYNEQFF. For the CDR3, the DNA is TGTGCCATCAGTGAGTCAGGACTAGCGGGGGCCTACAATGAGCAGTTCTTC.

This clonotype was detected many times. The CDR3 DNA follows: TGCAGTGCTAGAGAGTGGACAGGAAAAGAGACCCAGTACTTC. Translation gives CSAREWTGKETQYF. The rearrangement links TRBV20-1 to TRBJ2-5; 7 bases fit TRBD1. This CDR3 has 14 amino acids. From germline, CDR1 is DFQATT and CDR2 SNEGSKA (reference sequence). V dropped 0 bases and J dropped 3; count of bases not matched to a gene: 4.

At least ten counts were recorded for this clonotype. The genes are TRBV4-1 and TRBJ2-1; 7 nucleotides line up with TRBD2. Germline trimming cut 4 bases from V and 4 bases from J; bases unmatched to any gene: 10. Germline V gene sequence: CDR1 MGHRA, CDR2 YSYEKL. The CDR3 totals 16 residues. CDR3 region: CASSLLAVGGYNEQFF. DNA of the CDR3: TGCGCCAGCAGCCTTCTAGCGGTTGGGGGATACAATGAGCAGTTCTTC.

The V and J genes are TRBV7-9 and TRBJ2-7; D not certain. V was cut by 1 base and J by 3 bases, with 4 bases left in between. Germline CDR1 reads SEHNR; CDR2 reads FQNEAQ (reference sequence). The CDR3 has 12 residues. This CDR3 is CASSLGRYEQYF. The CDR3 DNA follows: TGTGCCAGCAGCTTAGGCCGCTACGAGCAGTACTTC.

This clonotype was recorded at least ten times. This chain uses TRBV3-1 with TRBJ2-2; unclear D gene. This CDR3 is 16 amino acids long. Trimming took off 1 base at V and 5 bases at J, with 14 bases between the two ends. The germline CDR1 and CDR2 sequences are LGHDT and YNNKEL (reference sequence). The CDR3 DNA reads as TGTGCCAGCAGCCAAGTAGGATTGTGGGCGACCGGGGAGCTGTTTTTT. It translates to CASSQVGLWATGELFF. Full variable domain (remainder filled in from reference TRBV3-1 and TRBJ2-2): DTAVSQTPKYLVTQMGNDKSIKCEQNLGHDTMYWYKQDSKKFLKIMFSYNNKELIINETVPNRFSPKSPDKAHLNLHINSLELGDSAVYFCASSQVGLWATGELFFGEGSRLTVL.

This clonotype was counted many times. The chain has TRBV6-1 and TRBJ1-5; possibly TRBD1 for D (5 bases). Trimming stripped 4 bases from V and 6 bases from J, with 13 bases between. The CDR3 is 14 amino acids. Per germline, CDR1 MNHNS and CDR2 SASEGT. DNA of the CDR3: TGTGCCAGCAGTGGGGTAGGGACGGGTCAGCCCCAGCATTTT. It yields the protein CASSGVGTGQPQHF.

This clonotype appeared a few times. J is TRBJ2-5 and V is TRBV18; no clear D gene. The CDR3 totals 14 residues. The V end was cut by 1 base, the J end by 6 bases, with 12 bases between. CDR1 is KGHSH and CDR2 is LQKENI in the germline V gene. The CDR3, as DNA: TGTGCCAGCTCACCACTTAGCATGAGGAAGACCCAGTACTTC. Encoded protein: CASSPLSMRKTQYF.

This clonotype was seen only a few times. The chain recombines TRBV20-1 with TRBJ1-5; the D is unclear. The V gene's germline CDR1 is DFQATT and CDR2 SNEGSKA (reference sequence). This CDR3 region has 14 residues. Trimming took off 0 bases at V and 2 bases at J, with 8 bases between the two ends. The CDR3: CSARDRRGNQPQHF. The CDR3 DNA follows: TGCAGTGCTAGAGATAGGAGGGGCAATCAGCCCCAGCATTTT.

In its sample, this clonotype was seen a few times. The rearrangement uses TRBV3-1 and TRBJ2-7; D is uncertain. V was clipped by 4 bases and J by 5 bases, with 9 bases between them. The CDR3 has 12 residues. Germline V CDR1 and CDR2: LGHDT, YNNKEL (reference sequence). The CDR3 sequence is CASSRGEDEQYF. The DNA for the CDR3 is TGTGCCAGCAGCCGAGGAGAGGACGAGCAGTACTTC.

This clonotype was observed many times. The chain employs TRBV12-3 or TRBV12-4 and TRBJ2-5; possibly TRBD2 for D (5 bases). V was shortened by 6 bases and J by 2 bases, with 22 bases between the two germline ends. The CDR3 has 17 residues. This CDR3 is CASSPSGFNYSQETQYF. For the CDR3, the DNA is TGTGCCAGCAGCCCCTCGGGGTTCAATTACAGTCAAGAGACCCAGTACTTC.

Worth noting for this clonotype: Compared with germline, one end of the junction differs, possibly owing to a read error. J is TRBJ2-3 and V is TRBV20-1, with 10 bases matching TRBD2. The CDR3 has 14 residues. Germline V gene lookup returns CDR1 DFQATT and CDR2 SNEGSKA (reference sequence). The CDR3 nucleotides read TGCAGTCCTAGGGTAGCGGGAGGTCGGGATACGCAGTATTTT. Translation: CSPRVAGGRDTQYF.

This clonotype was seen many times. V usage is TRBV6-5 and J usage is TRBJ1-1; TRBD1 matches at 7 bases. Losses at the gene ends were 0 bases for V and 3 bases for J; bases not matched to a gene: 4. The CDR3 loop spans 15 amino acids. The germline gives CDR1 MNHEY, CDR2 SVGAGI. CDR3: CASSYSGTDYTEAFF. CDR3 DNA: TGTGCCAGCAGTTACTCGGGGACAGACTACACTGAAGCTTTCTTT.

There are many counts of this clonotype. The chain employs TRBV5-1 and TRBJ2-7, with unresolved D. V was shortened by 4 bases and J by 1 base, with 21 bases between the two germline ends. The CDR3 has 17 residues. Germline V lookup: CDR1 SGHRS, CDR2 YFSETQ. The DNA for the CDR3 is TGCGCCAGCAGCCCGGCTATAGGACGAGGTCTATCCTACGAGCAGTACTTC. It specifies CASSPAIGRGLSYEQYF.

This clonotype has a handful of counts. The chain recombines TRBV12-3 or TRBV12-4 with TRBJ2-1, with 7 bases fitting TRBD2. V gave up 6 bases and J gave up 4 bases; unmatched junction bases: 6. The CDR3 covers 14 residues. The CDR3 sequence is CASSGTTGYNEQFF. In nucleotides, the CDR3 is TGTGCCAGCAGCGGGACTACCGGGTACAATGAGCAGTTCTTC.

The chain couples TRBV7-2 to TRBJ2-1; 12 nucleotides line up with TRBD2. The V and J ends lost 5 bases and 7 bases, in that order; junction bases with no gene match: 9. CDR3 length: 16 residues. Germline values: CDR1 SGHTA, CDR2 FQGNSA. CDR3 residues: CASSGLAGYTMNEQFF. The CDR3, as DNA: TGTGCCAGCAGCGGACTAGCGGGATATACAATGAATGAGCAGTTCTTC.

This clonotype has just a few counts. The chain combines TRBV15 with TRBJ2-4; 10 bases fit TRBD1. The CDR3 is 17 amino acids. The V segment lost 1 base and the J segment 6 bases; nucleotides outside the gene matches: 9. Germline-derived CDR1 and CDR2 are LNHNV and YYDKDF (reference sequence). The CDR3 nucleotides are TGTGCCACCAGCAGAGCCTATCCGGGACAGGGGAGAAACATTCAGTACTTC. Protein: CATSRAYPGQGRNIQYF.

This clonotype appeared many times. This chain joins TRBV5-6 and TRBJ2-7, with D hard to call. With 1 base removed from V and 0 bases from J, the gap between germline ends came to 8 bases. The CDR3 has 14 amino acids. In germline, CDR1 is SGHDT, CDR2 YYEEEE. CDR3 bases: TGTGCCAGCAGCTTGCAACCAAGCTCCTACGAGCAGTACTTC. This encodes CASSLQPSSYEQYF. Drawing the rest from reference TRBV5-6 and TRBJ2-7, the complete variable domain is DAGVTQSPTHLIKTRGQQVTLRCSPKSGHDTVSWYQQALGQGPQFIFQYYEEEERQRGNFPDRFSGHQFPNYSSELNVNALLLGDSALYLCASSLQPSSYEQYFGPGTRLTVT.

V usage is TRBV6-1 and J usage is TRBJ2-5; 7 bases are a match to TRBD2. The CDR3 covers 14 residues. Germline values: CDR1 MNHNS, CDR2 SASEGT. J was trimmed by 3 bases and V by 6 bases; bases with no gene match: 7. CDR3 coding DNA: TGTGCCAGCAGAAGGACTAGTCGCAAAGAGACCCAGTACTTC. Translation: CASRRTSRKETQYF.

This clonotype appeared many times. At one end the junction does not follow the germline gene, possibly because of a read error. This rearrangement joins TRBV20-1 to TRBJ2-1; 13 bases map to TRBD2. The CDR3 is 17 residues long. Germline CDR1 reads DFQATT; CDR2 reads SNEGSKA (reference sequence). CDR3: CSARGLAGDSSYNEQFF. CDR3 nucleotide sequence: TGCAGTGCCAGAGGACTAGCGGGGGACAGCTCCTACAATGAGCAGTTCTTC.

This clonotype was counted a few times. The chain uses TRBV3-1 and TRBJ1-1; TRBD1 is a possible D gene (5 bases). Germline CDR1 LGHDT, CDR2 YNNKEL (reference sequence). The length of the CDR3 is 14 residues. The V gene lost 0 bases and the J gene lost 3 bases, with 8 bases spanning the gap. CDR3 sequence: CASSQDWGYTEAFF. The CDR3 DNA reads as TGTGCCAGCAGCCAAGATTGGGGGTACACTGAAGCTTTCTTT.